This is a list of T cell receptor beta chains from one sample in a study of T cells in narcolepsy. This table comes from immunoSEQ multiplex PCR, and its TCRdb copy is limited to in-frame clones, with some not included. This sample has 25,000 to 35,000 clones, with over 75% found just once. Sequencing was performed on CD45RA- memory CD4+ T cells from PBMCs. These receptors were obtained from a human donor with narcolepsy. CDR3s include the opening cysteine and the closing phenylalanine or tryptophan. A D gene is named only where the DNA matches it firmly. Only part of the rows carry a size: once, few, many, or a class if the clone is expanded.

d_gene,j_gene,v_gene,abundance,CDR3aa,CDR3nt
TRBD1,TRBJ1-1,TRBV19,few,CASSPDRGRYTEAFF,TGTGCCAGTAGTCCGGACAGGGGGCGGTACACTGAAGCTTTCTTT
NA,TRBJ2-7,TRBV7-2,NA,CASSLARQYEQYF,TGTGCCAGCAGCCTCGCGCGGCAGTACGAGCAGTACTTC
NA,TRBJ2-7,TRBV7-2,NA,CASSSAGSSYEQYF,TGTGCCAGCAGCTCGGCAGGGAGCTCCTACGAGCAGTACTTC
NA,TRBJ1-1,TRBV9,NA,CASTPTLRVTEAFF,TGTGCCAGCACCCCCACACTGAGGGTCACTGAAGCTTTCTTT
NA,TRBJ1-4,TRBV6-1,NA,CASSQSATNEKLFF,TGTGCCAGCAGTCAGTCTGCAACTAATGAAAAACTGTTTTTT
NA,TRBJ2-7,TRBV5-1,NA,CASSKRDGAYEQYF,TGCGCCAGCAGCAAGAGGGACGGAGCCTACGAGCAGTACTTC
NA,TRBJ2-1,TRBV4-2,NA,CASSLNMRGEQFF,TGTGCCAGCAGCCTGAATATGAGAGGTGAGCAGTTCTTC
NA,TRBJ1-2,TRBV30,NA,CAWSPKPGLQNGYTF,TGTGCCTGGAGCCCAAAGCCCGGCCTACAAAATGGCTACACCTTC
NA,TRBJ2-1,TRBV11-2,NA,CASSLSPSSSYNEQFF,TGTGCCAGCAGCTTATCTCCGTCTAGCTCCTACAATGAGCAGTTCTTC
NA,TRBJ1-1,TRBV29-1,NA,CSVAAGMNTEAFF,TGCAGCGTTGCGGCCGGGATGAACACTGAAGCTTTCTTT
NA,TRBJ2-1,TRBV19,NA,CASSINPFSYNEQFF,TGTGCCAGTAGTATAAATCCTTTTAGTTACAATGAGCAGTTCTTC
NA,TRBJ1-1,TRBV7-9,NA,CASSYSRGTEAFF,TGTGCCAGCAGCTACTCACGGGGCACTGAAGCTTTCTTT
NA,TRBJ1-4,TRBV4-2,NA,CASSHGGVGEKLFF,TGTGCCAGCAGCCACGGAGGGGTCGGTGAAAAACTGTTTTTT
NA,TRBJ1-4,TRBV19,NA,CASRERGVANEKLFF,TGTGCCAGTAGAGAGAGGGGGGTAGCTAATGAAAAACTGTTTTTT
NA,TRBJ1-1,TRBV9,NA,CASSPGAGSARAFF,TGTGCCAGCAGCCCGGGGGCAGGGTCGGCGCGAGCTTTCTTT